The rows below give T cell receptor beta chains drawn from one sample of a study of blood T cell repertoires in COVID-19. Only in-frame clones appear in the TCRdb table, and some are missing; sequencing was by immunoSEQ multiplex PCR. The sample lists some 400,000 clones, about 87% seen once, with 8% to 13% in the top ten. Sequencing input: peripheral blood. The source of these receptors is a woman in her 30s with COVID-19, enrolled during active disease. Each CDR3 is given with its conserved first and last residue. The D gene is left open where the match is weak. Clone size is stated in some rows and not others, as once, few, many or a class when expanded.

v_gene	len	abundance	j_gene	d_gene	CDR3aa	CDR3nt
TRBV2	13	few	TRBJ2-7	TRBD2	CASSSGREYEQYF	TGTGCCAGCAGTAGCGGGAGGGAGTACGAGCAGTACTTC
TRBV24-1	16	-	TRBJ2-5	TRBD2	CATPFVFASGKETQYF	TGTGCCACCCCTTTTGTTTTTGCTAGCGGGAAAGAGACCCAGTACTTC
TRBV28	14	-	TRBJ1-2	-	CASSLSPTEVGYTF	TGTGCCAGCAGTTTATCCCCGACTGAAGTCGGCTACACCTTC
TRBV19	15	-	TRBJ2-1	TRBD1	CASSKVGTVINEQFF	TGTGCCAGTAGTAAAGTCGGGACAGTGATCAATGAGCAGTTCTTC
TRBV19	14	-	TRBJ2-7	TRBD2	CASSLAGSYYEQYF	TGTGCCAGTAGTTTAGCGGGAAGCTACTACGAGCAGTACTTC
TRBV6-5	15	-	TRBJ2-7	TRBD2	CASSRLAGPSYEQYF	TGTGCCAGCAGCCGACTAGCGGGGCCATCCTACGAGCAGTACTTC
TRBV2	14	-	TRBJ2-5	TRBD1	CASRPGQTQETQYF	TGTGCCAGCAGACCGGGACAGACCCAAGAGACCCAGTACTTC
TRBV24-1	12	-	TRBJ2-5	-	CATQGPQETQYF	TGTGCCACCCAGGGCCCCCAAGAGACCCAGTACTTC
TRBV30	12	once	TRBJ1-1	-	CAWRRGGAEAFF	TGTGCCTGGAGGCGGGGAGGGGCTGAAGCTTTCTTT
TRBV5-4	13	-	TRBJ2-7	TRBD1	CASSPTTGGEQYF	TGTGCCAGCAGCCCGACCACAGGGGGCGAACAGTACTTC
TRBV10-2	16	once	TRBJ2-7	TRBD2	CASTLLAGGPPYEQYF	TGCGCCAGCACTTTACTAGCGGGAGGGCCCCCCTACGAGCAGTACTTC
TRBV2	15	once	TRBJ2-1	-	CASSKGQGSYNEQFF	TGTGCCAGCAGCAAAGGGCAGGGCTCCTACAATGAGCAGTTCTTC
TRBV19	13	-	TRBJ1-6	TRBD1	CASTPGDRRPLHF	TGTGCCAGTACCCCAGGGGACAGGCGACCCCTCCACTTT
TRBV9	14	-	TRBJ2-7	TRBD1	CASSVGDSTYEQYF	TGTGCCAGCAGCGTAGGGGACAGTACCTACGAGCAGTACTTC
TRBV28	17	-	TRBJ2-7	TRBD1	CASSLAPLGQGFYEQYF	TGTGCCAGCAGTTTGGCCCCATTGGGACAGGGTTTCTACGAGCAGTACTTC
TRBV2	13	-	TRBJ2-3	TRBD2	CASIAGGTDTQYF	TGTGCCAGCATAGCGGGAGGCACAGATACGCAGTATTTT
TRBV3-1/TRBV3-2	12	once	TRBJ2-1	-	CASSLSDNEQFF	TGTGCCAGCAGCCTTAGCGATAATGAGCAGTTCTTC
TRBV24-1	13	-	TRBJ2-2	-	CATSLPGTGELFF	TGTGCCACCAGTCTGCCGGGCACCGGGGAGCTGTTTTTT
TRBV7-2	14	-	TRBJ1-6	TRBD1	CASSFDRGNSPLHF	TGTGCCAGCAGCTTCGACAGGGGAAATTCACCCCTCCACTTT
TRBV18	15	-	TRBJ2-6	-	CASSPAGTGANVLTF	TGTGCCAGCTCACCAGCCGGGACAGGGGCCAACGTCCTGACTTTC
TRBV7-2	13	-	TRBJ1-1	-	CASSAYPNTEAFF	TGTGCCAGCAGCGCCTACCCGAACACTGAAGCTTTCTTT
TRBV27	15	-	TRBJ2-1	-	CASSLGVVWTDEQFF	TGTGCCAGCAGTTTGGGAGTCGTATGGACGGATGAGCAGTTCTTC
TRBV5-6	11	-	TRBJ2-3	-	CASSSGDTQYF	TGTGCCAGCAGCTCCGGAGATACGCAGTATTTT
TRBV7-2	19	-	TRBJ2-3	-	CASSLATAWPPTFRDTQYF	TGTGCCAGCAGCTTAGCCACAGCATGGCCTCCCACTTTTCGGGATACGCAGTATTTT
TRBV19	17	-	TRBJ2-1	TRBD2	CASRGSEAGWVGSEQFF	TGTGCCAGTAGGGGATCGGAAGCGGGATGGGTAGGTAGTGAGCAGTTCTTC
TRBV9	16	-	TRBJ1-4	TRBD1	CASSVQTGTGVEKLFF	TGTGCCAGCAGCGTACAGACCGGGACAGGGGTTGAAAAACTGTTTTTT
TRBV9	15	-	TRBJ2-7	-	CASSVSEQDSYEQYF	TGTGCCAGCAGCGTTTCAGAACAGGACTCCTACGAGCAGTACTTC
TRBV27	15	-	TRBJ2-1	-	CASRGMTGSYNEQFF	TGTGCCAGCAGAGGAATGACGGGCTCCTACAATGAGCAGTTCTTC
TRBV28	16	-	TRBJ1-3	-	CASISTGGYSGNTIYF	TGTGCCAGCATTTCGACAGGTGGCTACTCTGGAAACACCATATATTTT
TRBV20-1	11	-	TRBJ1-2	TRBD1	CSARQGGGYTF	TGCAGTGCTCGACAGGGGGGAGGCTACACCTTC
TRBV9	15	-	TRBJ2-3	-	CASSVGGTYTDTQYF	TGTGCCAGCAGCGTAGGCGGGACCTACACAGATACGCAGTATTTT
TRBV7-3	14	once	TRBJ2-7	-	CASSLGGGSYEQYF	TGTGCCAGCAGCCTGGGCGGAGGGTCCTACGAGCAGTACTTC
TRBV7-8	15	-	TRBJ2-7	TRBD2	CASSSLTSGSYEQYF	TGTGCCAGCAGCTCCCTGACTAGCGGGAGCTACGAGCAGTACTTC
TRBV27	12	-	TRBJ2-7	TRBD2	CASSFWGGEQYF	TGTGCCAGCAGTTTTTGGGGGGGTGAGCAGTACTTC
TRBV6-6	14	-	TRBJ2-1	-	CASSYTPTGDEQFF	TGTGCCAGCAGTTATACCCCCACCGGGGATGAGCAGTTCTTC
TRBV19	13	-	TRBJ2-7	-	CASSHPGNYEQYF	TGTGCCAGTAGCCACCCAGGGAATTACGAGCAGTACTTC
TRBV3-1/TRBV3-2	17	-	TRBJ2-4	TRBD1	CASSPGQGVLAKNIQYF	TGTGCCAGCAGCCCCGGACAGGGAGTGCTAGCCAAAAACATTCAGTACTTC
TRBV28	15	-	TRBJ2-3	TRBD1	CASIPQGKATDTQYF	TGTGCCAGCATCCCACAGGGGAAGGCGACAGATACGCAGTATTTT
TRBV4-1	14	-	TRBJ2-5	-	CASSQESGTETQYF	TGCGCCAGCAGCCAAGAGTCAGGCACGGAGACCCAGTACTTC
TRBV2	14	-	TRBJ1-5	-	CASSEGRGSQPQHF	TGTGCCAGCAGTGAAGGTCGGGGAAGCCAGCCCCAGCATTTT
TRBV2	14	-	TRBJ1-4	TRBD1	CASSFGTGHEKLFF	TGTGCCAGCAGCTTCGGGACAGGCCATGAAAAACTGTTTTTT
TRBV5-1	14	once	TRBJ1-1	-	CASSLGQREAEAFF	TGCGCCAGCAGCTTGGGACAGCGGGAGGCTGAAGCTTTCTTT
TRBV27	15	-	TRBJ2-5	TRBD1	CASSLSPGQGETQYF	TGTGCCAGCAGTTTATCTCCTGGACAGGGAGAGACCCAGTACTTC
TRBV6-2/TRBV6-3	15	-	TRBJ2-4	-	CASSYRAGWADIQYF	TGTGCCAGCAGTTACAGGGCAGGGTGGGCGGACATTCAGTACTTC
TRBV30	15	once	TRBJ2-7	TRBD1	CAWSAGTGPSYEQYF	TGTGCCTGGAGTGCTGGGACAGGTCCTTCCTACGAGCAGTACTTC
TRBV28	10	-	TRBJ1-5	-	CAGGEQPQHF	TGTGCCGGAGGGGAACAGCCCCAGCATTTT
TRBV5-1	14	-	TRBJ1-1	-	CASSLNGGNTEAFF	TGCGCCAGCAGCTTGAATGGAGGTAACACTGAAGCTTTCTTT
TRBV21-1	14	-	TRBJ2-3	-	CASGQGGLTDTQYF	TGTGCCAGCGGTCAGGGAGGGCTGACAGATACGCAGTATTTT
TRBV10-1	17	once	TRBJ2-7	TRBD2	CASSESGLAGASYEQYF	TGCGCCAGCAGTGAGTCGGGGCTAGCGGGAGCGTCTTACGAGCAGTACTTC
TRBV30	13	-	TRBJ2-7	TRBD1	CAWSPGQDYEQYF	TGTGCCTGGAGTCCGGGACAGGATTACGAGCAGTACTTC
TRBV5-1	15	-	TRBJ2-1	TRBD2	CASSPLAGAVNEQFF	TGCGCCAGCAGCCCACTAGCGGGAGCCGTCAATGAGCAGTTCTTC
TRBV5-1	15	-	TRBJ1-1	TRBD1	CASSLTGTGNTEAFF	TGCGCCAGCAGCCTTACCGGGACAGGGAACACTGAAGCTTTCTTT
TRBV29-1	15	-	TRBJ2-3	-	CSVNRDMIGTDTQYF	TGCAGCGTTAACCGGGACATGATAGGCACAGATACGCAGTATTTT
TRBV18	15	-	TRBJ2-2	TRBD1	CASSPQQGDGGELFF	TGTGCCAGCTCACCACAGCAGGGGGATGGCGGGGAGCTGTTTTTT
TRBV10-3	14	-	TRBJ1-1	-	CAITPRWDTAEAFF	TGTGCCATCACGCCGCGCTGGGACACAGCCGAAGCTTTCTTT
TRBV9	15	-	TRBJ1-6	TRBD1	CASGPTGAGGSPLHF	TGTGCCAGCGGCCCGACAGGGGCTGGTGGTTCACCCCTCCACTTT
TRBV6-5	13	-	TRBJ1-2	-	CASSLQGAYGYTF	TGTGCCAGCAGCCTACAGGGTGCCTATGGCTACACCTTC